This is a list of T cell receptor beta chains from one sample in a study of T cell responses to AZD1222 COVID-19 vaccine. The protocol was immunoSEQ multiplex PCR, while the TCRdb copy is restricted to in-frame clones and leaves out a portion. The data contain some 150,000 clones, about 92% of them singletons. Sample: peripheral blood, taken on day 0 of AZD1222 vaccination. The receptors come from an adult in good health. The CDR3 runs from the conserved cysteine through the conserved F or W. The D gene is left open where the match is weak. Size is stated for part of the rows, as once, few or many counts, or as a class when the clone is expanded.

DNA | CDR3 | size | D | V | length | J
TGTGCCACCAGTTTCGGGGGGGGTTCCTACAATGAGCAGTTCTTC | CATSFGGGSYNEQFF | - | TRBD2 | TRBV24-1 | 15 | TRBJ2-1
TGTGCCAGCAGCAGAACCGGGAAGAACTACGAGCAGTACTTC | CASSRTGKNYEQYF | - | - | TRBV7-9 | 14 | TRBJ2-7
TGTGCCAGTAGTATACCCAGGGGCGAGACCCAGTACTTC | CASSIPRGETQYF | - | - | TRBV19 | 13 | TRBJ2-5
TGTGCCAGCAGCTTGGTAAGGGACACGAGCACAGATACGCAGTATTTT | CASSLVRDTSTDTQYF | - | - | TRBV5-4 | 16 | TRBJ2-3
TGTGCCAGCAGTCTGGACTCGCGACCCGGAGTCTATGGCTACACCTTC | CASSLDSRPGVYGYTF | - | - | TRBV2 | 16 | TRBJ1-2
TGTGCCAGCAGCCAAGGGACAGGGGGCTTCGGGGAGCTGTTTTTT | CASSQGTGGFGELFF | - | TRBD1 | TRBV3-1/TRBV3-2 | 15 | TRBJ2-2
TGTGCCAACTCCGTCCTTCAAGAGACCCAGTACTTC | CANSVLQETQYF | - | - | TRBV19 | 12 | TRBJ2-5
TGTGCCAGCACCTTTGGGGCGGCCGACACCGGGGAGCTGTTTTTT | CASTFGAADTGELFF | - | - | TRBV27 | 15 | TRBJ2-2
TGCGCCAGCACGTCCGGAGACAGGGTGAGCCAGCCCCAGCATTTT | CASTSGDRVSQPQHF | - | TRBD1 | TRBV10-2 | 15 | TRBJ1-5
TGTGCCAGCTCACCCCTTTCAGGGGGAACTAACTATGGCTACACCTTC | CASSPLSGGTNYGYTF | - | TRBD1 | TRBV18 | 16 | TRBJ1-2
TGTGCCAGCATCAGGGGGACAGGGTTATATGGCTACACCTTC | CASIRGTGLYGYTF | - | TRBD1 | TRBV28 | 14 | TRBJ1-2
TGTGCCATCTGGGACGGGAGTTCACCCCTCCACTTT | CAIWDGSSPLHF | - | - | TRBV10-3 | 12 | TRBJ1-6
TGTGCCAGCTCACCCTTGAGGCAGGGGGCGAACTATGGCTACACCTTC | CASSPLRQGANYGYTF | - | TRBD1 | TRBV18 | 16 | TRBJ1-2
TGTGCCAGCAGCTTAGGTAGGGTAACCAATGAGCAGTTCTTC | CASSLGRVTNEQFF | once | - | TRBV11-3 | 14 | TRBJ2-1
TGTGCCAGCAGCAAACGCCCAGGGACCTACGAGCAGTACTTC | CASSKRPGTYEQYF | once | - | TRBV21-1 | 14 | TRBJ2-7
TGTGCCAGCAGCTCCGACAGCTTGAACACTGAAGCTTTCTTT | CASSSDSLNTEAFF | - | - | TRBV7-9 | 14 | TRBJ1-1
TGTGCCAGCTCACCACTCACCAATTCACCCCTCCACTTT | CASSPLTNSPLHF | - | - | TRBV18 | 13 | TRBJ1-6
TGTGCCAGCAGTCCTACCAGGGGAAGCTATGGCTACACCTTC | CASSPTRGSYGYTF | - | - | TRBV6-4 | 14 | TRBJ1-2
TGTGCCAGCAGCAGGGGGTTCGGAGCTTTCTTT | CASSRGFGAFF | - | TRBD1 | TRBV6-2/TRBV6-3 | 11 | TRBJ1-1
TGCGCCAGCAGCTTCCGACAGGGGGCGAGGGAGACCCAGTACTTC | CASSFRQGARETQYF | - | TRBD1 | TRBV5-1 | 15 | TRBJ2-5
TGTGCCATCAGTGAGTCCAGGGGGGCTAATGAAAAACTGTTTTTT | CAISESRGANEKLFF | - | TRBD1 | TRBV10-3 | 15 | TRBJ1-4
TGTGCCAGCAGTTACCCTCCTGGGGCCAACGTCCTGACTTTC | CASSYPPGANVLTF | few | - | TRBV6-2/TRBV6-3 | 14 | TRBJ2-6
TGTGCCAGCAGCCCCATGGGGGCAGGCACAGATACGCAGTATTTT | CASSPMGAGTDTQYF | - | - | TRBV27 | 15 | TRBJ2-3
TGTGCCAGCAGTGAAGAGGGATACAATGAGCAGTTCTTC | CASSEEGYNEQFF | - | - | TRBV2 | 13 | TRBJ2-1
TGTGCCAGCAGCCGGGGGCATAATGAGCAGTTCTTC | CASSRGHNEQFF | - | - | TRBV6-2/TRBV6-3 | 12 | TRBJ2-1
TGTGCCAGCAGTCGTTATGGGACAGGGGAAGCCGGGGAGCTGTTTTTT | CASSRYGTGEAGELFF | - | TRBD1 | TRBV27 | 16 | TRBJ2-2
TGTGCCAGCAGCTCATTGGGCGGCACAGATACGCAGTATTTT | CASSSLGGTDTQYF | - | - | TRBV7-9 | 14 | TRBJ2-3
TGTGCCAGCAGTCTGTACAGGGAAGAAAAACTGTTTTTT | CASSLYREEKLFF | - | - | TRBV12-3/TRBV12-4 | 13 | TRBJ1-4
TGTGCCAGCAGCTTCGGAGGGAGCCTAGAGACCCAGTACTTC | CASSFGGSLETQYF | - | - | TRBV7-8 | 14 | TRBJ2-5
TGTGCCAGCAGCTTAGAAGTGAGGTGGGCTGGCTACACCTTC | CASSLEVRWAGYTF | few | - | TRBV7-2 | 14 | TRBJ1-2